Shown below are 21 T cell receptor beta chains from a single sample sequenced in a study of regulatory T cells in long-lasting Graves disease. Sequencing libraries for TCR beta were prepared with iRepertoire HTBI primers and Arm-PCR of CDR3 regions. TCRdb itself ran the multiplex PCR reads through MiXCR, one entry per CDR3 protein. The data show hundreds of thousands of distinct CDR3 sequences, approximately 16% seen once. Time point here: newly diagnosed GD, antithyroid drugs for less than 3 months. Making the TCR library involved RNA that had been extracted from PBMCs. These data also formed part of another study, on T cells in Graves' hyperthyroidism and ophthalmopathy.

The source material was peripheral blood mononuclear cells (PBMCs), sampled at new diagnosis, from a patient treated with antithyroid drugs. The receptors originated from a woman aged 35-60 years with Graves disease.

The chain carries TRBV5-1 and TRBJ1-2; D remains ambiguous. The CDR3 is 12 amino acids. CDR1 and CDR2 from the germline V gene are SGHRS and YFSETQ. Deletions cut 4 bases from V and 4 bases from J, with 8 bases between. The CDR3 here is CASSGDVYGYTF. In nucleotides, the CDR3 is TGCGCCAGCAGCGGGGATGTCTATGGCTACACCTTC.

The rearrangement joins TRBV7-3 to TRBJ2-1, with D hard to call. Trimming took off 4 bases at V and 9 bases at J, with 13 bases between the two ends. Per germline, CDR1 SGHTA and CDR2 FQGTGA. The CDR3 sequence is 13 residues long. Here the CDR3 reads CASSSPMESEQFF. In DNA form, the CDR3 reads TGTGCCAGCAGCTCCCCAATGGAAAGTGAGCAGTTCTTC. Using reference TRBV7-3 and TRBJ2-1 for the parts outside the CDR3, the full variable domain is GAGVSQTPSNKVTEKGKYVELRCDPISGHTALYWYRQSLGQGPEFLIYFQGTGAADDSGLPNDRFFAVRPEGSVSTLKIQRTERGDSAVYLCASSSPMESEQFFGPGTRLTVL.

The sample holds many counts of this clonotype. The chain has TRBV7-9 and TRBJ1-4; D not resolved. This CDR3 is built from 14 residues. Trimming took 4 bases from V and 5 from J, leaving 11 bases between them. Germline loops: CDR1 SEHNR, CDR2 FQNEAQ (reference sequence). The CDR3 sequence is CASSSGRPNEKLFF. In DNA form, the CDR3 reads TGTGCCAGCAGCTCTGGACGGCCGAATGAAAAACTGTTTTTT.

The chain links TRBV12-3 or TRBV12-4 to TRBJ2-4; possible D gene TRBD2, 6 bases. This CDR3 is 13 amino acids long. Trimming removed 3 bases at V and 8 bases at J, with 11 bases between. The CDR3 sequence is CASSLLRRDIQYF. Written as DNA, the CDR3 is TGTGCCAGCAGTTTGTTAAGGAGGGACATTCAGTACTTC.

The V and J genes are TRBV11-2 and TRBJ1-2; the D is unclear. Looked up from germline, CDR1 is SGHAT and CDR2 is FQNNGV. Trimming stripped 5 bases from V and 8 bases from J, with 15 bases between. The CDR3 runs 13 residues. This CDR3 is CASSRAGERGYTF. CDR3 DNA sequence: TGTGCCAGCAGCCGGGCAGGAGAACGGGGCTACACCTTC.

This rearrangement joins TRBV12-3 or TRBV12-4 to TRBJ1-5; D gene ambiguous. This CDR3 is 16 amino acids long. Trimming cost V 3 bases and J 0 bases, with 12 bases left between them. In DNA, the CDR3 is TGTGCCAGCAGTTTTCAGAGGGCCTATAGCAATCAGCCCCAGCATTTT. Amino acids: CASSFQRAYSNQPQHF.

The sample holds a few counts of this clonotype. V usage is TRBV6-2 or TRBV6-3 and J usage is TRBJ2-2, with unresolved D. Germline CDR1 reads MNHEY; CDR2 reads SVGEGT. The CDR3 consists of 16 residues. V lost 0 bases, J lost 6 bases, and 14 bases lay in between. As DNA, the CDR3 is TGTGCCAGCAGTTACTCGACATTTGCGACACCCGGGGAGCTGTTTTTT. Protein sequence: CASSYSTFATPGELFF.

About this clonotype itself: A much larger clonotype is one base distant, so this may be a read error. The chain joins TRBV2 to TRBJ2-3, with 8 bases fitting TRBD2. There are 13 residues in the CDR3. Trimming took 8 bases from V and 8 from J; bases not matched to a gene: 9. Germline CDR1 SNHLY, CDR2 FYNNEI. As DNA, the CDR3 is TGTGCCAGCGGTGTCTTAGCGGGGAGTACGCAGTATTTT. Translated, it gives CASGVLAGSTQYF.

The chain employs TRBV29-1 and TRBJ2-7; D may correspond to TRBD1 or TRBD2 (6 bases each). The CDR3 runs to 13 residues. Trimming left V 1 base short and J 2 bases short, with 9 bases between. CDR1 and CDR2 (germline): SQVTM, ANQGSEA. The CDR3 spells CSVEVRGPYEQYF. The CDR3 DNA reads TGCAGCGTTGAAGTTCGGGGGCCCTACGAGCAGTACTTC.

This clonotype was counted only a few times. The chain couples TRBV6-1 to TRBJ2-7; D unclear. Trimming cost V 6 bases and J 5 bases, with 20 bases left between them. The CDR3 runs 15 residues. From germline, CDR1 is MNHNS and CDR2 SASEGT. CDR3 in amino acids: CASSPGRNPSHEQYF. For the CDR3, the DNA is TGTGCCAGCAGCCCAGGTCGGAATCCCAGTCACGAGCAGTACTTC.

This clonotype was counted many times. The V call is TRBV13, the J call TRBJ1-1; 8 nucleotides align to TRBD1. Per the germline V gene, CDR1 is PRHDT and CDR2 is FYEKMQ (reference sequence). This CDR3 is built from 14 residues. The junction had 3 bases not matched to a gene; V was cut back by 0 bases and J by 6 bases. CDR3 protein: CASSLGQGGAEAFF. Here the CDR3 DNA reads TGTGCCAGCAGCTTAGGACAGGGGGGCGCTGAAGCTTTCTTT.

This clonotype was counted a few times. This chain links TRBV7-2 with TRBJ1-2, with a tentative D call TRBD1 (5 bases). The CDR3 has 14 residues. Germline V CDR1 and CDR2: SGHTA, FQGNSA. V dropped 0 bases and J dropped 4 bases, with 9 bases sitting between them. The CDR3 DNA is TGTGCCAGCAGCTTAGCAGGGGTTTCCTATGGCTACACCTTC. It specifies CASSLAGVSYGYTF.

This clonotype has at least ten counts. The chain recombines TRBV5-4 with TRBJ2-3, with 10 bases aligning to TRBD1. The CDR3 loop spans 15 amino acids. The germline V gene has CDR1 SGHNT and CDR2 YYREEE (reference sequence). J was trimmed by 3 bases and V by 4 bases; bases with no gene match: 5. The CDR3 DNA reads TGTGCCAGCAGCATAGACAGGGGGCGGACAGATACGCAGTATTTT. This sequence encodes CASSIDRGRTDTQYF.

Only a few counts were recorded for this clonotype. The chain has TRBV12-3 or TRBV12-4 and TRBJ1-3; maybe TRBD1 (6 bases). CDR3 length: 15 amino acids. With 6 bases removed from V and 2 bases from J, the gap between germline ends came to 14 bases. The chain's CDR3 is CASRSQGLAGNTIYF. The CDR3, as DNA: TGTGCCAGCAGAAGTCAGGGGTTAGCTGGAAACACCATATATTTT.

This clonotype has at least ten counts. V usage is TRBV3-1 and J usage is TRBJ1-2; D is uncertain. Per the germline V gene, CDR1 is LGHDT and CDR2 is YNNKEL (reference sequence). V was cut by 1 base and J by 5 bases, with 8 bases left in between. This CDR3 has 13 residues. The chain's CDR3 is CASSQVADYGYTF. Written as DNA, the CDR3 is TGTGCCAGCAGCCAAGTGGCTGATTATGGCTACACCTTC.

This clonotype was detected many times. The gene calls are TRBV7-2 and TRBJ2-3; 7 nucleotides match TRBD2. CDR3 length: 16 amino acids. Germline V CDR1 and CDR2: SGHTA, FQGNSA. Germline trimming cut 4 bases from V and 0 bases from J; bases unmatched to any gene: 7. For the CDR3, the DNA is TGTGCCAGCAGCTCAAAGCGGGGAGGGAGCACAGATACGCAGTATTTT. This codes for CASSSKRGGSTDTQYF.

This clonotype was counted only a few times. The rearrangement joins TRBV7-2 to TRBJ1-3; D not certain. The CDR3 consists of 16 residues. CDR1 is SGHTA and CDR2 is FQGNSA in the germline V gene. The V and J ends lost 5 bases and 0 bases respectively, with 14 bases between them. The CDR3 DNA reads as TGTGCCAGCAGCGCTAACCCGGGTTTCTCTGGAAACACCATATATTTT. Translation gives CASSANPGFSGNTIYF.

This clonotype was counted ten times or more. This rearrangement joins TRBV12-3 or TRBV12-4 to TRBJ1-3; D gene uncertain. CDR3 length equals 14 residues. The V gene lost 2 bases and the J gene lost 3 bases, with 8 bases spanning the gap. As DNA, the CDR3 is TGTGCCAGCAGTTTAAGAGGGAATGGAAACACCATATATTTT. Translating it yields CASSLRGNGNTIYF.

This clonotype was recorded many times. This sequence joins TRBV6-5 and TRBJ1-1; D unclear. The CDR3 runs to 20 residues. Germline lookup yields CDR1 MNHEY and CDR2 SVGAGI. V lost 0 bases, J lost 1 base, and 24 bases lay in between. The CDR3 nucleotides read TGTGCCAGCAGTTACTCTCCTTGGGGTCCTGAAAGCTATCCGAACACTGAAGCTTTCTTT. It specifies CASSYSPWGPESYPNTEAFF.

CDR3 protein: CASSKPPYTEAFF. CDR3 in DNA: TGTGCCAGCAGCAAACCGCCCTACACTGAAGCTTTCTTT. The genes are TRBV5-5 and TRBJ1-1; D call uncertain. The CDR3 sequence is 13 residues long. Germline V lookup: CDR1 SGHKS, CDR2 YYEKEE (reference sequence). V shed 4 bases and J shed 3 bases, with 10 bases lying between them.

This clonotype was detected only a few times. The V call is TRBV19, the J call TRBJ1-1; possibly TRBD1 for D (6 bases). Between the trimmed V and J ends, which lost 9 bases and 3 bases, there was a span of 17 bases. From germline, CDR1 is LNHDA and CDR2 SQIVND (reference sequence). This CDR3 has 14 residues. CDR3 nucleotides: TGTGCCAGCCAGGACAGACCTTTCGACACTGAAGCTTTCTTT. Protein product: CASQDRPFDTEAFF.